This passage covers 27 T cell receptor beta chains from one sample sequenced in a study of T cells after yellow fever vaccination (dated by TCRdb to about 2019). The treatment or condition label on this specimen signifies: live attenuated yellow fever vaccine strain. Library preparation employed 5' RACE. Sequenced using an Illumina HiSeq 2500. The public reads were reanalyzed by TCRdb: fastp trimming at Q25, MiXCR alignment, in-frame beta chains only. Duplicate CDR3 protein sequences are folded into a single record with the most common DNA and genes. In this sample the table shows about 160,000 distinct CDR3 sequences, almost 7% of which occur a single time. More than 2.5% of the sample is taken by the ten largest. The sequences come from CD4+ T cells sorted from PBMCs, collected about 5 days after the first yellow fever vaccination. Every receptor here comes from a man aged 18 to 30 who received the YFV17D yellow fever vaccine.

This clonotype was seen repeatedly, ten times or more. The genes are TRBV7-9 and TRBJ2-7; D uncertain. The CDR3 contains 13 residues. V was cut by 4 bases and J by 7 bases, with 14 bases left in between. Germline assignment: CDR1 SEHNR and CDR2 FQNEAQ (reference sequence). The CDR3 sequence: CASSWHEVGEQYF. Written as DNA, the CDR3 is TGTGCCAGCAGCTGGCATGAGGTGGGAGAGCAGTACTTC.

This clonotype was seen a few times. The chain links TRBV18 to TRBJ1-4, with TRBD1 as a possible D gene (5 bases). The CDR3 runs 17 residues. Per germline, CDR1 KGHSH and CDR2 LQKENI. Trimming stripped 8 bases from V and 0 bases from J, with 19 bases between. For the CDR3, the DNA is TGTGCCAGCGCTCAGGGTGTCTCAGGTGCAACTAATGAAAAACTGTTTTTT. Translation: CASAQGVSGATNEKLFF.

This clonotype showed up many times. The chain combines TRBV7-2 with TRBJ1-2, with TRBD1 identical over 7 bases. Germline trimming cut 3 bases from V and 1 base from J; bases unmatched to any gene: 5. This CDR3 spans 15 amino acids. In germline, CDR1 is SGHTA, CDR2 FQGNSA. The DNA of the CDR3 is TGTGCCAGCAGCTTCTCCGGGACAGATAACTATGGCTACACCTTC. This sequence encodes CASSFSGTDNYGYTF. The variable domain in full, completed from reference TRBV7-2 and TRBJ1-2, reads GAGVSQSPSNKVTEKGKDVELRCDPISGHTALYWYRQSLGQGLEFLIYFQGNSAPDKSGLPSDRFSAERTGGSVSTLTIQRTQQEDSAVYLCASSFSGTDNYGYTFGSGTRLTVV.

As regards this clonotype: A read error is possible here, since a much larger clone lies one base away. The rearrangement uses TRBV20-1 and TRBJ2-3; the D gene is possibly TRBD2 (6 bases). The ends were cut back, 2 bases at V and 2 bases at J, with 20 bases in the middle. This CDR3 region has 17 residues. CDR1 and CDR2 (germline): DFQATT, SNEGSKA (reference sequence). In nucleotides, the CDR3 is TGCAGTGCTAGATCGATAATTCGGGGGATCCTCACAGATACGCAGTATTTT. Its translation is CSARSIIRGILTDTQYF.

The count of this clonotype is one. The rearrangement joins TRBV5-1 to TRBJ2-1; 8 nucleotides line up with TRBD2. CDR1 and CDR2 from the germline V gene are SGHRS and YFSETQ. Trimming took 6 bases from V and 7 from J; bases not matched to a gene: 3. The CDR3 is 12 amino acids. DNA for the CDR3: TGCGCCAGCAACGGGAGGGGGAATGAGCAGTTCTTC. The encoded protein is CASNGRGNEQFF.

This clonotype was counted at least ten times. A read error may account for a junction end that differs from germline. V usage is TRBV11-2 and J usage is TRBJ2-5; D is uncertain. Germline assignment: CDR1 SGHAT and CDR2 FQNNGV. The CDR3 runs to 14 residues. This CDR3 is CASSVSPSVGADHF. CDR3 in DNA: TGTGCCAGCAGCGTTTCCCCTTCCGTAGGCGCTGATCACTTC. Combining the CDR3 with reference TRBV11-2 and TRBJ2-5 gives the whole variable domain EAGVAQSPRYKIIEKRQSVAFWCNPISGHATLYWYQQILGQGPKLLIQFQNNGVVDDSQLPKDRFSAERLKGVDSTLKIQPAKLEDSAVYLCASSVSPSVGADHFGPGTRLLVL.

This chain joins TRBV5-1 and TRBJ2-7, with D tentatively TRBD1 or TRBD2 (5 bases each). CDR3 length: 14 residues. Germline assignment: CDR1 SGHRS and CDR2 YFSETQ. Between the trimmed V and J ends, which lost 4 bases and 1 base, there was a span of 12 bases. The CDR3 coding sequence is TGCGCCAGCAGCCTCCGGGACGGGTCCTACGAGCAGTACTTC. Translated: CASSLRDGSYEQYF.

This clonotype was recorded a few times. The chain carries TRBV5-1 and TRBJ2-2, with 12 bases that match TRBD1. Germline-derived CDR1 and CDR2 are SGHRS and YFSETQ. J gave up 8 bases and V 0 bases, and 8 bases lay outside the gene matches. CDR3 size: 17 residues. In nucleotides, the CDR3 is TGCGCCAGCAGCTTGGGACCGGGACAGGGGGCGATGGGGGAGCTGTTTTTT. This encodes CASSLGPGQGAMGELFF.

The sample holds many counts of this clonotype. The chain employs TRBV5-1 and TRBJ2-2; D may be TRBD2 (6 bases). The V gene's germline CDR1 is SGHRS and CDR2 YFSETQ. Deletions cut 3 bases from V and 3 bases from J, with 18 bases between. The CDR3 has 17 amino acids. The DNA for the CDR3 is TGCGCCAGCAGCTCCCCAGGCGGGACGGAATACACCGGGGAGCTGTTTTTT. Encoded protein: CASSSPGGTEYTGELFF. Filled out from reference TRBV5-1 and TRBJ2-2, the complete variable domain reads KAGVTQTPRYLIKTRGQQVTLSCSPISGHRSVSWYQQTPGQGLQFLFEYFSETQRNKGNFPGRFSGRQFSNSRSEMNVSTLELGDSALYLCASSSPGGTEYTGELFFGEGSRLTVL.

The table lists this clonotype with many counts. The chain uses TRBV4-3 and TRBJ2-7; 10 bases align to TRBD2. Germline V gene data show CDR1 as LGHNA and CDR2 as YSLEER. The CDR3 runs 16 residues. Trimming removed 8 bases from V and 4 bases from J; junction bases left unmatched: 14. CDR3 loop: CASGAGASGGIYEQYF. The CDR3 DNA follows: TGCGCCAGCGGGGCAGGCGCTAGCGGGGGTATATACGAGCAGTACTTC.

This clonotype was seen a few times. The rearrangement links TRBV5-1 to TRBJ1-2, with a weak D call TRBD1 (5 bases). In germline, CDR1 is SGHRS, CDR2 YFSETQ. The V and J ends lost 2 bases and 7 bases respectively, with 15 bases between them. The CDR3 is 14 residues long. The CDR3 DNA reads as TGCGCCAGCAGCTTAAGGGATCAGGGCGGTGGCTACACCTTC. Translating it yields CASSLRDQGGGYTF.

This clonotype appeared many times. V is TRBV6-2 or TRBV6-3 and J is TRBJ1-1; D may be TRBD1 (5 bases). Trimming shortened V by 2 bases and J by 5 bases, and 9 bases separated the two germline ends. Germline values: CDR1 MNHEY, CDR2 SVGEGT. The CDR3 sequence is 13 residues long. CDR3 amino acids: CASSYQGGTEAFF. The CDR3 nucleotides read TGTGCCAGCAGTTACCAGGGAGGGACTGAAGCTTTCTTT.

Concerning this clonotype itself: Just one base apart from a much larger clone, this may be a read error. The V call is TRBV5-1, the J call TRBJ2-5; D could derive from TRBD1 or TRBD2 (5 bases each). Germline V gene lookup returns CDR1 SGHRS and CDR2 YFSETQ. This CDR3 has 14 amino acids. With 5 bases removed from V and 3 bases from J, the gap between germline ends came to 14 bases. CDR3 DNA sequence: TGCGCCAGCAGTACGACAGAGGGCGAAGAGACCCAGTACTTC. Protein sequence: CASSTTEGEETQYF.

At least ten counts were recorded for this clonotype. This sequence joins TRBV5-1 and TRBJ2-2; no clear D. The CDR3 has 15 amino acids. Trimming left V 0 bases short and J 7 bases short, with 13 bases between. Per the germline V gene, CDR1 is SGHRS and CDR2 is YFSETQ. The DNA for the CDR3 is TGCGCCAGCAGCTTGGCCCCACCGCGCCACGGGGAGCTGTTTTTT. This sequence encodes CASSLAPPRHGELFF.

This clonotype showed up many times. The chain joins TRBV5-6 to TRBJ1-1, with D unresolved. CDR3 size: 14 residues. From germline, CDR1 is SGHDT and CDR2 YYEEEE. Trimming left V 0 bases short and J 4 bases short, with 10 bases between. This CDR3 is CASSLVPTGTEAFF. Written as DNA, the CDR3 is TGTGCCAGCAGCTTGGTTCCCACGGGCACTGAAGCTTTCTTT.

This clonotype was counted only a few times. V and J are TRBV7-2 and TRBJ1-2, with TRBD1 as a possible D gene (5 bases). The ends were cut back, 1 base at V and 7 bases at J, with 13 bases in the middle. Germline CDR1 and CDR2: SGHTA and FQGNSA. This CDR3 is 14 amino acids long. In DNA, the CDR3 is TGTGCCAGCAGCTTAGGGGGCCTTCCGGGTGGCTACACCTTC. It is translated as CASSLGGLPGGYTF.

Many counts were recorded for this clonotype. The genes are TRBV5-1 and TRBJ1-1, with D possibly matching TRBD1 (6 bases). CDR1 and CDR2 from the germline V gene are SGHRS and YFSETQ. Trimming stripped 4 bases from V and 4 bases from J, with 14 bases between. The CDR3 consists of 14 residues. CDR3 protein: CASSIQGGGTEAFF. The CDR3 DNA follows: TGCGCCAGCAGCATACAGGGAGGCGGCACTGAAGCTTTCTTT.

Ten or more counts support this clonotype. V is TRBV18 and J is TRBJ2-7; unclear D gene. This CDR3 region has 14 residues. Germline loops: CDR1 KGHSH, CDR2 LQKENI. The V gene lost 3 bases and the J gene lost 5 bases, with 14 bases spanning the gap. The CDR3 DNA reads TGTGCCAGCTCACCCGGAATGGGTCTAGACGAGCAGTACTTC. It yields the protein CASSPGMGLDEQYF.

This clonotype came up many times. This rearrangement joins TRBV7-8 to TRBJ1-1; no definite D call. This CDR3 contains 15 residues. Germline CDR1 SGHVS, CDR2 FQNEAQ. V lost 2 bases and J 4 bases, leaving 14 bases between the germline ends. CDR3 amino acids: CASSLFGPLSTEAFF. CDR3 nucleotide sequence: TGTGCCAGCAGCTTATTTGGGCCTCTCAGCACTGAAGCTTTCTTT.

J is TRBJ1-5 and V is TRBV6-1; 8 bases agree with TRBD1. Trimming removed 4 bases from V and 5 bases from J; junction bases left unmatched: 7. This CDR3 is 15 amino acids long. From germline, CDR1 is MNHNS and CDR2 SASEGT. The DNA of the CDR3 is TGTGCCAGCAGTGGGGTAACAGGGGGGGATCAGCCCCAGCATTTT. The encoded protein is CASSGVTGGDQPQHF.

V gene TRBV18 combines with J gene TRBJ2-7, with TRBD1 identical over 8 bases. The J segment lost 1 base and the V segment lost 2 bases, leaving 4 bases of the junction unmatched. The V gene's germline CDR1 is KGHSH and CDR2 LQKENI. The CDR3 is made up of 15 amino acids. CDR3 residues: CASSPSTGGSYEQYF. The CDR3 region has the DNA TGTGCCAGCTCACCATCTACAGGGGGTTCCTACGAGCAGTACTTC. Drawing the rest from reference TRBV18 and TRBJ2-7, the complete variable domain is NAGVMQNPRHLVRRRGQEARLRCSPMKGHSHVYWYRQLPEEGLKFMVYLQKENIIDESGMPKERFSAEFPKEGPSILRIQQVVRGDSAAYFCASSPSTGGSYEQYFGPGTRLTVT.

This clonotype was observed a handful of times. This chain connects TRBV12-3 or TRBV12-4 to TRBJ1-5; D ambiguous. V was cut by 5 bases and J by 6 bases, with 11 bases left in between. The CDR3 is 13 residues long. The CDR3 reads CASSRGIGQPQHF. The CDR3 region has the DNA TGTGCCAGCAGTCGAGGAATCGGTCAGCCCCAGCATTTT.

This clonotype was counted many times. The chain joins TRBV5-1 to TRBJ1-5, with 8 bases fitting TRBD1. The ends lost 3 bases at V and 4 bases at J; junction bases unmatched: 0. The CDR3 runs to 13 residues. CDR1 SGHRS and CDR2 YFSETQ come from the germline V gene. The CDR3, as DNA: TGCGCCAGCAGCTGGACAGGGAATCAGCCCCAGCATTTT. Residues: CASSWTGNQPQHF. Full variable domain (missing parts from reference TRBV5-1 and TRBJ1-5): KAGVTQTPRYLIKTRGQQVTLSCSPISGHRSVSWYQQTPGQGLQFLFEYFSETQRNKGNFPGRFSGRQFSNSRSEMNVSTLELGDSALYLCASSWTGNQPQHFGDGTRLSIL.

The rearrangement uses TRBV30 and TRBJ1-5; D is perhaps TRBD1 (5 bases). Looked up from germline, CDR1 is GTSNPN and CDR2 is SVGIG (reference sequence). V was shortened by 3 bases and J by 3 bases, with 9 bases between the two germline ends. This CDR3 is 13 amino acids long. The CDR3 sequence is CAWSKGNNQPQHF. DNA for the CDR3: TGTGCCTGGAGCAAGGGGAACAATCAGCCCCAGCATTTT.

The CDR3 here is CSATIQGAGGYTF. CDR3 DNA: TGCAGTGCTACAATCCAGGGGGCGGGTGGCTACACCTTC. The chain recombines TRBV20-1 with TRBJ1-2; TRBD1 matches 8 bases. V was pared by 4 bases and J by 7 bases, with 8 bases of the junction left unmatched. Germline V gene data show CDR1 as DFQATT and CDR2 as SNEGSKA (reference sequence). The CDR3 consists of 13 residues.

In its sample, this clonotype was seen a few times. The V and J genes are TRBV6-2 or TRBV6-3 and TRBJ1-5; no definite D call. This CDR3 region has 12 residues. CDR1 MNHEY and CDR2 SVGEGT come from the germline V gene. V was clipped by 11 bases and J by 4 bases, with 12 bases between them. The CDR3 loop reads CAVGSGNQPQHF. The CDR3 region has the DNA TGTGCCGTGGGGTCGGGGAATCAGCCCCAGCATTTT.

Many counts were recorded for this clonotype. This chain uses TRBV7-2 with TRBJ2-4; D remains ambiguous. The V end lost 2 bases, the J end lost 6 bases, and 8 bases lay between the germline ends. The CDR3 has 13 residues. From germline, CDR1 is SGHTA and CDR2 FQGNSA. Written as DNA, the CDR3 is TGTGCCAGCAGCTTAAAAACTACAAACATTCAGTACTTC. The encoded protein is CASSLKTTNIQYF.